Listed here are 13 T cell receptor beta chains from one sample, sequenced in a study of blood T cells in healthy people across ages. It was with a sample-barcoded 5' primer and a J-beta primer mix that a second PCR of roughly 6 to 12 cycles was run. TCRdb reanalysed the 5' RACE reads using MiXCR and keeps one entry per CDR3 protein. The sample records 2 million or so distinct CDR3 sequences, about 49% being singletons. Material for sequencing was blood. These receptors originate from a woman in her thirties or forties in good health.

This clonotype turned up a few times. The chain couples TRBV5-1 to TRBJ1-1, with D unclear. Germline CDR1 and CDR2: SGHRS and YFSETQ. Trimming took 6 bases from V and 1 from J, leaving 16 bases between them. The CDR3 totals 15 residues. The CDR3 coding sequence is TGCGCCAGCACGACTACGGGGATTCGGAACACTGAAGCTTTCTTT. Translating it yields CASTTTGIRNTEAFF.

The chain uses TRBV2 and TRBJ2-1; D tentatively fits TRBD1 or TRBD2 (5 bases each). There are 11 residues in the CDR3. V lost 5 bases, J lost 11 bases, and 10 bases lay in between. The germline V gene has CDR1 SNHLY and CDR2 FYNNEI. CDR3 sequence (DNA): TGTGCCAGCAGTCCCGGGGCGAAGCAGTTCTTC. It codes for CASSPGAKQFF. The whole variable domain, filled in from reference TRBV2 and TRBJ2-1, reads EPEVTQTPSHQVTQMGQEVILRCVPISNHLYFYWYRQILGQKVEFLVSFYNNEISEKSEIFDDQFSVERPDGSNFTLKIRSTKLEDSAMYFCASSPGAKQFFGPGTRLTVL.

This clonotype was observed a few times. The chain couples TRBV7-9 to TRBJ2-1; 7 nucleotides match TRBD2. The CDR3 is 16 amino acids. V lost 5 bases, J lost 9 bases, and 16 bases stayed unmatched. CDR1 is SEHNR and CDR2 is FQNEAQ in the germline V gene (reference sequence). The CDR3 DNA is TGTGCCAGCAGCCCGGGGGGTGTTGGCAGGGTGAGTGAGCAGTTCTTC. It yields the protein CASSPGGVGRVSEQFF.

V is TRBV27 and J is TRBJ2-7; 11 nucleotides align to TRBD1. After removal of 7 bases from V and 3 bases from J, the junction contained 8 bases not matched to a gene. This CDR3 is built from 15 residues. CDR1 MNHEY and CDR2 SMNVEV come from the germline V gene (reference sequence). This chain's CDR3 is CASTIGGTGGYEQYF. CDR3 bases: TGTGCCAGCACCATCGGGGGGACAGGGGGCTACGAGCAGTACTTC.

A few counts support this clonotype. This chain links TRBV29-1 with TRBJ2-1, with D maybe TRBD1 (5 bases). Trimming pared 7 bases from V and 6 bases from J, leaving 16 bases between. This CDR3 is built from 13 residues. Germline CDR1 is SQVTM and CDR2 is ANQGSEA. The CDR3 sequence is CSGAGITTNEQFF. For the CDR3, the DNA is TGCAGCGGTGCAGGGATTACCACCAATGAGCAGTTCTTC.

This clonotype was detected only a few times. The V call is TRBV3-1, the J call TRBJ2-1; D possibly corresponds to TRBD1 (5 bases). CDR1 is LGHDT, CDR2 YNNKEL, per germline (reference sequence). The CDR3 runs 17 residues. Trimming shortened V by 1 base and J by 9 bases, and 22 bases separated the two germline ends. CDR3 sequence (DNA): TGTGCCAGCAGCCAAGGGGGCAGATGCCTAAAATTTATTGAGCAGTTCTTC. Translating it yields CASSQGGRCLKFIEQFF.

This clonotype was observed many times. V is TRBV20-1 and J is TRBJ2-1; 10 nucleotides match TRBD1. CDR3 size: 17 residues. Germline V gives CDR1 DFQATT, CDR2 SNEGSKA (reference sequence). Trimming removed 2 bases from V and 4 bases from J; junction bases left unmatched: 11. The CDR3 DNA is TGCAGTGCTAGACCCCGAGGACAGGGGGGGATATACAATGAGCAGTTCTTC. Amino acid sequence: CSARPRGQGGIYNEQFF.

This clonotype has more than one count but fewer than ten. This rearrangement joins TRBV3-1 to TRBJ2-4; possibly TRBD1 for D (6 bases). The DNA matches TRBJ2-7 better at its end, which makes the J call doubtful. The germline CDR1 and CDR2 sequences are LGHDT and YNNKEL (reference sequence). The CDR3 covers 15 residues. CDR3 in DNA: TGTGCCAGCAGCCCCTACGGGACACCCAACGGCGAGCAGTACTTC. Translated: CASSPYGTPNGEQYF.

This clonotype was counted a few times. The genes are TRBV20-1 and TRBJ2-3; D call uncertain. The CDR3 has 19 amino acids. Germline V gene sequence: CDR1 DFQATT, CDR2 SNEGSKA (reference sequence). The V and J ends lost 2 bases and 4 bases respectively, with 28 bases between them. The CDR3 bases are TGCAGTGCTAGAAACCCAATTGACCGTTATAGGAAAAGGGCAGATACGCAGTATTTT. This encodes CSARNPIDRYRKRADTQYF.

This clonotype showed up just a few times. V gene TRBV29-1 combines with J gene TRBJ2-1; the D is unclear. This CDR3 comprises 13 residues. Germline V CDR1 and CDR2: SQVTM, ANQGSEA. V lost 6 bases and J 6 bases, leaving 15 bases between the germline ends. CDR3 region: CSVVPATINEQFF. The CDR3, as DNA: TGCAGCGTAGTACCAGCGACGATCAATGAGCAGTTCTTC.

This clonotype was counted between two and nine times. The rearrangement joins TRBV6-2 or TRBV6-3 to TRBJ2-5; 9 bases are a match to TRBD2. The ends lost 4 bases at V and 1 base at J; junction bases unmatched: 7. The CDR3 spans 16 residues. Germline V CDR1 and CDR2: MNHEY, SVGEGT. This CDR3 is CASSFVPSGVQETQYF. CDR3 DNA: TGTGCCAGCAGTTTTGTTCCTAGCGGGGTCCAAGAGACCCAGTACTTC.

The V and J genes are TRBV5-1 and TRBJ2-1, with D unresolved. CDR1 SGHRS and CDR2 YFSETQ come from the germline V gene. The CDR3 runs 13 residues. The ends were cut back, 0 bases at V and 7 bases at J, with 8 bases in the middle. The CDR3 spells CASSLGNVNEQFF. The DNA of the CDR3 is TGCGCCAGCAGCTTGGGGAATGTTAATGAGCAGTTCTTC.

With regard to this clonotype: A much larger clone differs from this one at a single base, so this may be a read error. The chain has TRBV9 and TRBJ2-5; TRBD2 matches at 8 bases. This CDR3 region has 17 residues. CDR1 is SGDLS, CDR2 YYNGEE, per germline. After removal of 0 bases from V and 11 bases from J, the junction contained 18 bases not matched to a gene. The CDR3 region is CASSVASAGGPYNEQYF. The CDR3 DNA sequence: TGTGCCAGCAGCGTAGCTTCGGCGGGAGGACCGTACAATGAGCAGTACTTC.